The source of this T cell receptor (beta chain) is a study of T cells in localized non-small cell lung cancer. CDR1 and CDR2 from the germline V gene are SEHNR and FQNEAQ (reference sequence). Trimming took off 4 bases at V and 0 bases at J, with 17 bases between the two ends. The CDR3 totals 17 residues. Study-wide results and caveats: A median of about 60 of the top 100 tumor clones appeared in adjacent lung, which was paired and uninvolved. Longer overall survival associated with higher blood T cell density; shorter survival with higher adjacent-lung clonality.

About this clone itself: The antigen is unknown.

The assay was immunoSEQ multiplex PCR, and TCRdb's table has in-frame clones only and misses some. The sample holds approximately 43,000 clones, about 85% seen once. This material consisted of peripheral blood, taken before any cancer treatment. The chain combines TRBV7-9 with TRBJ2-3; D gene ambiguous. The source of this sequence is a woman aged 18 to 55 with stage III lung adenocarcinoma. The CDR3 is CASSSALGGTSTDTQYF. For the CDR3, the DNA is TGTGCCAGCAGCTCCGCACTGGGCGGTACTAGCACAGATACGCAGTATTTT.